A selection of T cell receptor beta chains follows, all from one sample in a study of blood T cell repertoires in COVID-19. Sequencing was performed with immunoSEQ multiplex PCR; in TCRdb, only in-frame clones are kept and a portion is missing. The sample has approximately 200,000 clones, approximately 85% seen once. Source material: peripheral blood. These receptors all come from a human donor with active or convalescent COVID-19. The donor label of this sample is uncertain. The CDR3 runs from the conserved cysteine through the conserved F or W. The D gene is left open where the match is weak.

cdr3_length | j_call | v_call | d_call | cdr3_nt | cdr3_aa
15 | TRBJ2-7 | TRBV24-1 | TRBD2 | TGTGCCACCAGTGAGGGGACTAGCGGCTCCTACGAGCAGTACTTC | CATSEGTSGSYEQYF
14 | TRBJ2-1 | TRBV6-5 | NA | TGTGCCACCCTAAGGGACAACTCCTACAATGAGCAGTTCTTC | CATLRDNSYNEQFF
13 | TRBJ1-2 | TRBV7-2 | TRBD1 | TGTGCCAGCACCACAGGGGCTAACTATGGCTACACCTTC | CASTTGANYGYTF
15 | TRBJ2-5 | TRBV18 | NA | TGTGCCAGCTCACCCTCGAGGGTCGGAGGGAAGACCCAGTACTTC | CASSPSRVGGKTQYF
14 | TRBJ2-5 | TRBV4-1 | TRBD1 | TGCGCCAGCAGCCTGGAGGGACAGGGTGAGACCCAGTACTTC | CASSLEGQGETQYF
13 | TRBJ1-2 | TRBV24-1 | NA | TGTGCCACCAGTGATTTACCCGAGGCTGGCTACACCTTC | CATSDLPEAGYTF
13 | TRBJ2-3 | TRBV30 | NA | TGTGCCTGGAGTCGAGGCACCACAGATACGCAGTATTTT | CAWSRGTTDTQYF
19 | TRBJ1-5 | TRBV14 | NA | TGTGCCAGCAGCCAAGATTCCGGGGTTGGGGCGGGGAGCAATCAGCCCCAGCATTTT | CASSQDSGVGAGSNQPQHF
14 | TRBJ2-7 | TRBV14 | NA | TGTGCCAGCAGCCAACTCCTAACCTCCTACGAGCAGTACTTC | CASSQLLTSYEQYF
19 | TRBJ2-3 | TRBV15 | TRBD2 | TGTGCCACCAGCAGTTCCTGGGGCCGGGGGACTACTGGCACAGATACGCAGTATTTT | CATSSSWGRGTTGTDTQYF
16 | TRBJ1-2 | TRBV7-2 | TRBD1 | TGTGCCAGCAGCTTCGATCAGGGGGCGGCTGGCTATGGCTACACCTTC | CASSFDQGAAGYGYTF
12 | TRBJ1-2 | TRBV29-1 | NA | TGCAGCGTTGACGAGACAGCGTATGGCTACACCTTC | CSVDETAYGYTF